This T cell receptor beta chain was sequenced in a study of blood T cell repertoires in COVID-19 (dated by TCRdb to 2020 to 2022). With regard to the full study: Samples covering the acute and convalescent phases of COVID-19 were provided by collaborators in the United States, Italy and Spain. The material from the prospective study consisted of cDNA or gDNA derived from T cells, B-cell-depleted T cells, or PBMCs. Deeply sampled blood TCRbeta repertoires from subjects exposed to, actively infected with, or recovered from COVID-19 were included in the dataset. The repertoires were released in a freely available public database meant as a resource for research on the immune response to SARS-CoV-2. The samples were drawn from the first 160 participants of the ongoing ImmuneRACE study and from roughly 1,300 subjects provided by 6 global collaborators. Sample metadata almost always included a de-identified subject ID, COVID-19 status, age in years and sex. HLA class I and class II types, where available, came from metadata supplied by the sample provider rather than from assay-based typing.

At one collaborating source in Seattle, patients were enrolled during active infection and were followed longitudinally through the course of disease. The collaborating institutions used their own protocols to collect whole blood in K2EDTA tubes. For TCRbeta analysis, collaborator samples were shipped as frozen whole blood, as isolated PBMCs, or as DNA extracted from either sample type. What the work shows at the level of the full study, not this receptor alone: The quantity of clinical and demographic metadata differed by source and by participant and was supplied without curation.

About this clone itself: Its binding antigen is unknown. No clone much larger than this one lies a single base away; base qualities are absent.

TCRbeta CDR3 regions were amplified from genomic DNA by means of the immunoSEQ Assay, a bias-controlled multiplex PCR. The authors processed their data as follows. Nucleated cell counts per sample were estimated from amplification of reference gene primers within the assay. Sequence reads were collapsed and filtered to measure the absolute abundance of every unique TCRbeta CDR3 rearrangement. For each sample, productive Simpson clonality was calculated as the square root of Simpson's diversity index across productive rearrangements. TCRdb took this table from immuneACCESS and kept in-frame rearrangements with V and J called. Such tables lack part of the clones; where checked against another copy, unresolved V genes explain under half of the gap, and the rest is unexplained. The V and J calls and clone size come from that table; D and trimming were worked out from the DNA. The sample includes roughly 380,000 clones, with approximately 89% observed a single time. The top ten constitute approximately 1.5% of the sample.

Input material: peripheral blood. This TCR came from a woman aged 40-49 years with COVID-19, enrolled during active disease.

The CDR3 region has the sequence CASRPLAGGPNEQFF. The nucleotide sequence is TGTGCCAGCAGGCCTCTAGCGGGGGGGCCAAATGAGCAGTTCTTC. The chain is assembled from TRBV6-5 and TRBJ2-1; 12 central nucleotides agree with TRBD2. CDR1 and CDR2 (MNHEY, SVGAGI) derive from the germline V gene. At the junction V is shortened by 6 bases and J by 7 bases; bases outside the gene matches: 7. From cysteine to phenylalanine, the CDR3 is 15 amino acids long. Of the read, only the CDR3 DNA is kept; its 45 bases are in frame from base 1.